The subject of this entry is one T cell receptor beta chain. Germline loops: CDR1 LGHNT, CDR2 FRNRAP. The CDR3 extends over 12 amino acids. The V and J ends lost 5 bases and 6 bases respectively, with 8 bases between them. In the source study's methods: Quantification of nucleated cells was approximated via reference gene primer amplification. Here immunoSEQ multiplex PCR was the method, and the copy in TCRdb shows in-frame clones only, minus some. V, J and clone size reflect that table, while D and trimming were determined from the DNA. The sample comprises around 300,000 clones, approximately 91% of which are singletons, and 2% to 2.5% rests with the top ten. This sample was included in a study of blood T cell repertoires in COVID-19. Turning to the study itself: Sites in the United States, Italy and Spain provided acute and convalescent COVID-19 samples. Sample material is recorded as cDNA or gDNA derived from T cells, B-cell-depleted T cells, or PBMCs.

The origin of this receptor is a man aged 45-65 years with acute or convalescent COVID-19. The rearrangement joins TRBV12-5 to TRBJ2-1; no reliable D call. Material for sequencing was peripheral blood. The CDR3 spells CASGPNSNEQFF. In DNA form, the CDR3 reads TGTGCTAGTGGTCCGAACAGCAATGAGCAGTTCTTC.